The entry below gives a single TCR beta chain sequence along with its context. These data belong to a study of blood T cell repertoires in COVID-19. The CDR3 has 10 residues. V was trimmed by 8 bases and J by 6 bases, leaving 7 bases between them. The table came from immunoSEQ multiplex PCR; TCRdb's copy has only in-frame clones and leaves some out. The sample yields approximately 210,000 clones, 85% to 95% seen once. The Seattle site enrolled patients during active infection and followed them longitudinally. The sequence derives from a young man with COVID-19, enrolled during active disease. The rearrangement links TRBV12-3 or TRBV12-4 to TRBJ1-2; D gene unclear. The sequenced sample consisted of peripheral blood. CDR3 sequence (DNA): TGTGCCAGCTCTCGTAATGGCTACACCTTC. Protein sequence: CASSRNGYTF.